The 5 T cell receptor beta chains listed next were all sequenced from one sample in a study of blood T cell repertoires in COVID-19. Assay used: immunoSEQ multiplex PCR; TCRdb lists only in-frame clones, some missing. The sample carries some 350,000 clones, 85% to 90% recorded once. The sequenced material came from peripheral blood. The receptor set was obtained from a man younger than 30 with active or convalescent COVID-19.

This clone was recorded once. The chain combines TRBV3-1 (or the pseudogene TRBV3-2) with TRBJ1-4, with D possibly being TRBD1 (6 bases). Trimming removed 0 bases from V and 6 bases from J, with 14 bases in between. Germline lookup yields CDR1 LGHDT and CDR2 YNNKEL (reference sequence). The CDR3 covers 16 residues. CDR3 coding DNA: TGTGCCAGCAGCCAAGACAGTCGGGGGGCAGATGAAAAACTGTTTTTT. This encodes CASSQDSRGADEKLFF.

V is TRBV25-1 and J is TRBJ1-4; 7 bases map to TRBD1. The CDR3 totals 15 residues. Per the germline V gene, CDR1 is MGHDK and CDR2 is SYGVNS. The junction had 6 bases not matched to a gene; V was cut back by 4 bases and J by 4 bases. The CDR3 nucleotides are TGTGCCAGCAGTGCCTACAGGGGAGGTAATGAAAAACTGTTTTTT. It translates to CASSAYRGGNEKLFF.

This rearrangement joins TRBV3-1 (or the pseudogene TRBV3-2) to TRBJ2-7; perhaps TRBD2 as D (6 bases). CDR3 length: 15 residues. Trimming pared 4 bases from V and 7 bases from J, leaving 20 bases between. Germline CDR1 is LGHDT and CDR2 is YNNKEL (reference sequence). In DNA, the CDR3 is TGTGCCAGCAGCCGAACGGGACTCACAATGAGAGAGCAGTACTTC. Translating gives CASSRTGLTMREQYF.

The sample holds a few counts of this clone. The CDR3, as DNA: TGTGCCAGCAGGTCGGACAGTTTGAACACTGAAGCTTTCTTT. Its protein product is CASRSDSLNTEAFF. The chain employs TRBV27 and TRBJ1-1, with D tentatively TRBD1 (6 bases). Germline values: CDR1 MNHEY, CDR2 SMNVEV (reference sequence). The germline V and J ends were trimmed by 6 bases and 0 bases, with 11 bases remaining between them. This CDR3 region has 14 residues.

V is TRBV18 and J is TRBJ2-1, with a tentative D call TRBD2 (6 bases). Germline CDR1 and CDR2: KGHSH and LQKENI. The CDR3 covers 16 residues. The V and J ends lost 3 bases and 0 bases respectively, with 12 bases between them. The CDR3 nucleotides are TGTGCCAGCTCACCCGCAGGGACTGTCTCCTACAATGAGCAGTTCTTC. Residues: CASSPAGTVSYNEQFF.